The next 18 T cell receptor beta chains were all read from a single sample in a study of CXCR3-negative and CXCR3-positive naive CD8 T cells. Study-level points and caveats: CXCR3-positive naive cells had more hydrophobic TRB CDR3s than CXCR3-negative naive cells.

Their recognized antigens are unknown. 5' RACE with UMI labels generated the TRB cDNA libraries. TCRdb reprocessed the 5' RACE reads and reports one entry per CDR3 protein, with no DNA. Recorded for this sample: approximately 130,000 distinct CDR3 sequences. The sequenced sample was naive CXCR3+ CD8+ T cells from blood. Subset denoted: CD45RO-CCR7+CD27+CD95- naive CD8+ T cells expressing CXCR3 (TNR3+). These receptors all stem from a human donor in good health. Some clones in this sample may be carry-over from other donors' samples.

The rearrangement links TRBV12-3 or TRBV12-4 to TRBJ1-1; TCRdb returns TRBD1, unconfirmable since there is no DNA. This CDR3 contains 17 residues. CDR3 sequence: CASSSQGQGRLDTEAFF.

The CDR3: CASSLVATHSYEQYF. The genes are TRBV5-1 and TRBJ2-7. This CDR3 comprises 15 residues. Germline CDR1 SGHRS, CDR2 YFSETQ.

The chain joins TRBV5-6 to TRBJ2-7; TCRdb's D call, TRBD2, is unchecked because there is no DNA. Germline CDR1 is SGHDT and CDR2 is YYEEEE. The CDR3 is 15 amino acids. This chain's CDR3 is CASSSLAGGVYEQYF. Looking up the rest from reference TRBV5-6 and TRBJ2-7 gives the full variable domain: DAGVTQSPTHLIKTRGQQVTLRCSPKSGHDTVSWYQQALGQGPQFIFQYYEEEERQRGNFPDRFSGHQFPNYSSELNVNALLLGDSALYLCASSSLAGGVYEQYFGPGTRLTVT.

The rearrangement links TRBV9 to TRBJ2-2. Germline lookup yields CDR1 SGDLS and CDR2 YYNGEE. The CDR3 totals 12 residues. CDR3 sequence: CASSGDHRELFF.

The chain employs TRBV27 and TRBJ2-5; TCRdb designates TRBD1, a call that cannot be tested without DNA. Germline V CDR1 and CDR2: MNHEY, SMNVEV (reference sequence). This CDR3 has 15 amino acids. The chain's CDR3 is CASSSQGVSQETQYF.

V usage is TRBV28 and J usage is TRBJ2-7; the TCRdb call, TRBD1, lacks DNA for checking. From germline, CDR1 is MDHEN and CDR2 SYDVKM. The CDR3 extends over 14 amino acids. The CDR3 reads CASIRQGVLGEQYF.

V gene TRBV29-1 combines with J gene TRBJ2-3; TCRdb names TRBD2, which stays unverified in the absence of DNA. Germline V gene data show CDR1 as SQVTM and CDR2 as ANQGSEA. This CDR3 comprises 13 residues. CDR3 region: CSVGSGSFDTQYF.

The V call is TRBV10-3, the J call TRBJ2-7; the D call of TRBD1 rests on TCRdb alone, since no DNA is present to check it. This CDR3 has 14 residues. Germline V gene lookup returns CDR1 ENHRY and CDR2 SYGVKD. The CDR3 loop reads CAISEQGETYEQYF.

The CDR3 protein is CATRGPYSNQPQHF. The V gene is TRBV15, the J gene TRBJ1-5. This CDR3 contains 14 residues. Germline loops: CDR1 LNHNV, CDR2 YYDKDF (reference sequence).

The V gene is TRBV29-1, the J gene TRBJ2-7; as DNA is missing, the TRBD2 call by TCRdb cannot be tested. Germline assignment: CDR1 SQVTM and CDR2 ANQGSEA. The CDR3 has 14 amino acids. CDR3 protein: CSVEKPGLAYEQYF.

V usage is TRBV7-9 and J usage is TRBJ1-1; TCRdb returns TRBD1, unconfirmable since there is no DNA. CDR3 length equals 17 residues. The germline CDR1 and CDR2 sequences are SEHNR and FQNEAQ (reference sequence). The chain's CDR3 is CASSSGTGGGMNTEAFF.

CDR3 loop: CASSPLGQGYEQYF. J is TRBJ2-7 and V is TRBV6-6; the D call from TCRdb, TRBD2, cannot be confirmed without DNA. The CDR3 spans 14 residues. Germline V gives CDR1 MNHNY, CDR2 SVGAGI (reference sequence).

The chain carries TRBV20-1 and TRBJ2-7; no DNA is available, so the TRBD1 call from TCRdb remains unchecked. The CDR3 runs to 15 residues. The V gene's germline CDR1 is DFQATT and CDR2 SNEGSKA (reference sequence). CDR3 region: CSARAQGPSSYEQYF.

The V call is TRBV28, the J call TRBJ1-2. The germline gives CDR1 MDHEN, CDR2 SYDVKM. The CDR3 has 13 amino acids. CDR3 protein: CASRLSPNYGYTF.

The rearrangement links TRBV2 to TRBJ2-7. CDR1 is SNHLY and CDR2 is FYNNEI in the germline V gene. This CDR3 spans 11 amino acids. The chain's CDR3 is CASSEGYEQYF.

The V call is TRBV28, the J call TRBJ2-5; lacking DNA, the TRBD1 call made by TCRdb goes unchecked. The CDR3 sequence is 15 residues long. In germline, CDR1 is MDHEN, CDR2 SYDVKM. This CDR3 is CASSPISGQVETQYF.

The chain carries TRBV29-1 and TRBJ1-1; no DNA is available, so the TRBD1 call from TCRdb remains unchecked. This CDR3 region has 12 residues. The germline V gene has CDR1 SQVTM and CDR2 ANQGSEA. CDR3 sequence reads: CSAGGWGTEAFF.

The gene calls are TRBV4-1 and TRBJ2-7; the D call from TCRdb, TRBD2, cannot be confirmed without DNA. This CDR3 comprises 15 residues. Germline V gene lookup returns CDR1 MGHRA and CDR2 YSYEKL. This CDR3 reads CASSQGGGASYEQYF.